The 10 T cell receptor beta chains reported below all come from one sample, sequenced in a study of T cells in tuberculosis. TCRdb's copy holds only in-frame clones and misses some; the assay was immunoSEQ multiplex PCR. The sample consists of some 30,000 clones, about nine tenths of them appearing once. Sequencing was carried out using PBMCs. The receptors here all came from a donor aged 10-29 years with latent tuberculosis or without tuberculosis infection. Some clones in this sample may be carry-over from other donors' samples.

This chain joins TRBV10-3 and TRBJ2-1; the D is unclear. The germline CDR1 and CDR2 sequences are ENHRY and SYGVKD. CDR3 length equals 12 residues. Trimming stripped 0 bases from V and 7 bases from J, with 4 bases between. Here the CDR3 reads CAISESNNEQFF. CDR3 bases: TGTGCCATCAGTGAGTCCAATAATGAGCAGTTCTTC.

The chain is built from TRBV29-1 and TRBJ2-5, with 16 bases fitting TRBD2. Germline CDR1 reads SQVTM; CDR2 reads ANQGSEA. The V gene end was trimmed by 7 bases and the J gene end by 2 bases; junction bases not matched to a gene: 4. CDR3 length equals 15 residues. The CDR3 loop reads CSAGLAGGTQETQYF. CDR3 nucleotides: TGCAGCGCGGGACTAGCGGGAGGGACTCAAGAGACCCAGTACTTC. The full variable domain, completed using reference TRBV29-1 and TRBJ2-5, is SAVISQKPSRDICQRGTSLTIQCQVDSQVTMMFWYRQQPGQSLTLIATANQGSEATYESGFVIDKFPISRPNLTFSTLTVSNMSPEDSSIYLCSAGLAGGTQETQYFGPGTRLLVL.

This chain connects TRBV18 to TRBJ1-5, with D tentatively TRBD1 (6 bases). CDR1 is KGHSH, CDR2 LQKENI, per germline. This CDR3 region has 14 residues. The germline V and J ends were trimmed by 2 bases and 5 bases, with 10 bases remaining between them. CDR3 residues: CASSPNAGDQPQHF. DNA of the CDR3: TGTGCCAGCTCACCAAACGCAGGGGATCAGCCCCAGCATTTT. The full variable domain, with the rest looked up from reference TRBV18 and TRBJ1-5, is NAGVMQNPRHLVRRRGQEARLRCSPMKGHSHVYWYRQLPEEGLKFMVYLQKENIIDESGMPKERFSAEFPKEGPSILRIQQVVRGDSAAYFCASSPNAGDQPQHFGDGTRLSIL.

CDR3 in DNA: TGTGCCAGCAGTCCACTCCGGCAGGACTCTGGAAACACCATATATTTT. As protein: CASSPLRQDSGNTIYF. The chain has TRBV2 and TRBJ1-3; D is undetermined. There are 16 residues in the CDR3. Trimming removed 5 bases at V and 0 bases at J, with 14 bases between. Germline loops: CDR1 SNHLY, CDR2 FYNNEI.

This chain joins TRBV6-6 and TRBJ1-6, with TRBD1 as a possible D gene (5 bases). Germline-derived CDR1 and CDR2 are MNHNY and SVGAGI (reference sequence). Trimming cost V 1 base and J 5 bases, with 9 bases left between them. CDR3 length: 15 residues. DNA for the CDR3: TGTGCCAGCAGTTACTTAGACAGCGATAATTCACCCCTCCACTTT. Its translation: CASSYLDSDNSPLHF.

J is TRBJ2-1 and V is TRBV5-1; 10 bases fit TRBD1. CDR1 and CDR2 from the germline V gene are SGHRS and YFSETQ. The CDR3 consists of 16 residues. Unmatched junction bases numbered 8, after V lost 5 bases and J lost 3 bases. Written as DNA, the CDR3 is TGCGCCAGCAGTCACGGGGACAGGGGAAACTACAATGAGCAGTTCTTC. As protein: CASSHGDRGNYNEQFF.

The rearrangement uses TRBV2 and TRBJ2-3; D is unresolved. In germline, CDR1 is SNHLY, CDR2 FYNNEI. Trimming stripped 3 bases from V and 8 bases from J, with 15 bases between. This CDR3 has 14 amino acids. The DNA for the CDR3 is TGTGCCAGCAGTGAGGGCTCCTCCCGAGTTACGCAGTATTTT. Translation: CASSEGSSRVTQYF.

The chain joins TRBV7-6 to TRBJ2-3, with D uncertain. The germline gives CDR1 SGHVS, CDR2 FNYEAQ. The CDR3 is 14 residues long. V was pared by 6 bases and J by 4 bases, with 14 bases between. The CDR3 DNA reads as TGTGCCAGCAGTATAGCTTTTGGCGCAGATACGCAGTATTTT. Protein sequence: CASSIAFGADTQYF. Full variable domain (remainder filled in from reference TRBV7-6 and TRBJ2-3): GAGVSQSPRYKVTKRGQDVALRCDPISGHVSLYWYRQALGQGPEFLTYFNYEAQQDKSGLPNDRFSAERPEGSISTLTIQRTEQRDSAMYRCASSIAFGADTQYFGPGTRLTVL.

V gene TRBV4-1 combines with J gene TRBJ2-5; the D is unclear. The CDR3 is 15 residues long. The V end was cut by 1 base, the J end by 2 bases, with 11 bases between. Germline V lookup: CDR1 MGHRA, CDR2 YSYEKL. The CDR3 bases are TGCGCCAGCAGCCAAGGGGCAGGCCTACAAGAGACCCAGTACTTC. Translation gives CASSQGAGLQETQYF.

The chain recombines TRBV6-1 with TRBJ1-2; no firm D call. CDR1 and CDR2 from the germline V gene are MNHNS and SASEGT. The CDR3 consists of 13 residues. V was pared by 7 bases and J by 6 bases, with 15 bases between. The CDR3 nucleotides are TGTGCCAGCAAGAGGGAGTCATTGGATGGCTACACCTTC. Translating gives CASKRESLDGYTF.